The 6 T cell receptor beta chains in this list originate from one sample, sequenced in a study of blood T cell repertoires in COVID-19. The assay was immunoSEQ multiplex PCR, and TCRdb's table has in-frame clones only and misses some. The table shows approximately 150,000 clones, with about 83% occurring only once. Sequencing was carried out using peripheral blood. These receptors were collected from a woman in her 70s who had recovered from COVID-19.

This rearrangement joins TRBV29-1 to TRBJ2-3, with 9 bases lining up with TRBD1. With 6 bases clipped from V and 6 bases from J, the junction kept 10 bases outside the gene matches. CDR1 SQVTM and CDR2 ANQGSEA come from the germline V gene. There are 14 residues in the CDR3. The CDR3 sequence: CSVIQGAGGDTQYF. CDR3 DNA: TGCAGCGTGATACAGGGGGCTGGAGGGGATACGCAGTATTTT.

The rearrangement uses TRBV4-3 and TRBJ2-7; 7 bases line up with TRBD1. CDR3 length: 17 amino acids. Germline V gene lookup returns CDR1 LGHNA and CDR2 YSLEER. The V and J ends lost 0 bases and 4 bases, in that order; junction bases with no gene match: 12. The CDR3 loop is CASSQDTGAALPYEQYF. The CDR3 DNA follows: TGCGCCAGCAGCCAAGATACAGGGGCGGCGCTTCCTTACGAGCAGTACTTC.

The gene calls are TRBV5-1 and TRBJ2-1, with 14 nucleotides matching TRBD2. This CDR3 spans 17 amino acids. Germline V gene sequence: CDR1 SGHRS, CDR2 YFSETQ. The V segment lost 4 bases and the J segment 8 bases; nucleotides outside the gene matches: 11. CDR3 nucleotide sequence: TGCGCCAGCAGCCTGGGACTAGCGGGAGAGGGTAACGATGAGCAGTTCTTC. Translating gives CASSLGLAGEGNDEQFF.

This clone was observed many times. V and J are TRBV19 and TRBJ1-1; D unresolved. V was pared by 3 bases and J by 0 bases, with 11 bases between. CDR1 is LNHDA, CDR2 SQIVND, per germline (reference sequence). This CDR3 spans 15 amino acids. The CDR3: CASSIVGRMNTEAFF. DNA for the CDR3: TGTGCCAGTAGTATTGTGGGCAGAATGAACACTGAAGCTTTCTTT.

DNA of the CDR3: TGCGCCAGCAGTGACCCCGGTCGGGGGGCCTCCTACGAGCAGTACTTC. Translating gives CASSDPGRGASYEQYF. The J gene is TRBJ2-7, the V gene TRBV10-1, with TRBD2 as a possible D gene (7 bases). This CDR3 contains 16 residues. Germline lookup yields CDR1 WNHNN and CDR2 SYGVQD (reference sequence). V was pared by 3 bases and J by 0 bases, with 15 bases between.

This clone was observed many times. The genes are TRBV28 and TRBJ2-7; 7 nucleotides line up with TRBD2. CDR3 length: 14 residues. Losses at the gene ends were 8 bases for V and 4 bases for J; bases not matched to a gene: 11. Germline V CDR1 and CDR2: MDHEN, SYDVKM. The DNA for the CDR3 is TGTGCCAGCGCCCCCTGGCGGGAGAGTTACGAGCAGTACTTC. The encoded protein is CASAPWRESYEQYF.